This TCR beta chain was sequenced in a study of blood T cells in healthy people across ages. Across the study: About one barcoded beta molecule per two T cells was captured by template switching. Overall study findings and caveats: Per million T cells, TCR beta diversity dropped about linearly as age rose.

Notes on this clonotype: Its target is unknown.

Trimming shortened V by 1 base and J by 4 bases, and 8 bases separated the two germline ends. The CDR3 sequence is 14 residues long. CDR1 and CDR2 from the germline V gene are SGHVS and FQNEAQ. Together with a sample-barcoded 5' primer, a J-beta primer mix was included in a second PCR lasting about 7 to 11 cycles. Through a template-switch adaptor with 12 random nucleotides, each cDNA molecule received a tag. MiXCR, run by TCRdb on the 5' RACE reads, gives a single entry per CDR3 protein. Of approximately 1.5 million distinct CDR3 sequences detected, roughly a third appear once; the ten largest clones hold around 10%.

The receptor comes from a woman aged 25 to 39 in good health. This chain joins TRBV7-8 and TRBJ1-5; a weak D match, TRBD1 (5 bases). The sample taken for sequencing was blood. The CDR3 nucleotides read TGTGCCAGCAGCTTAGGGGGGTATAATCAGCCCCAGCATTTT. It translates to CASSLGGYNQPQHF.